This T cell receptor beta chain was sequenced in a study of CD8+CD57+ T cells in acquired aplastic anemia. Findings and caveats of the study: Patients and healthy controls showed no significant CD8+ Simpson's diversity difference. The same twenty-nine CD8+ CDR3 sequences occurred in patients and in controls.

TCR beta VDJ and CDR3 profiling used genomic DNA as template. TCRdb re-derived calls from the reads in MiXCR, one entry per CDR3 protein. The table lists roughly 500,000 distinct CDR3 sequences, less than 35% of them singletons. From germline, CDR1 is MGHDK and CDR2 SYGVNS. This CDR3 region has 12 residues. V lost 3 bases to trimming and J lost 8 bases, with 10 bases between them. This clonotype came up many times. Its antigen is not known. The patients chosen for sequencing had shown expansion of CD8+CD57+ cells (detected by flow cytometry). Diagnosis of severe acquired aplastic anemia applied to all patients.

Sequencing was performed on sorted CD4+, CD8+, or CD8+CD57+ T cells (not recorded which) from PBMCs. This receptor was identified in a human donor with aplastic anemia. This rearrangement joins TRBV25-1 to TRBJ1-1; no clear D. The CDR3 sequence: CASSERWNEAFF. DNA for the CDR3: TGTGCCAGCAGTGAGAGGTGGAACGAAGCTTTCTTT.